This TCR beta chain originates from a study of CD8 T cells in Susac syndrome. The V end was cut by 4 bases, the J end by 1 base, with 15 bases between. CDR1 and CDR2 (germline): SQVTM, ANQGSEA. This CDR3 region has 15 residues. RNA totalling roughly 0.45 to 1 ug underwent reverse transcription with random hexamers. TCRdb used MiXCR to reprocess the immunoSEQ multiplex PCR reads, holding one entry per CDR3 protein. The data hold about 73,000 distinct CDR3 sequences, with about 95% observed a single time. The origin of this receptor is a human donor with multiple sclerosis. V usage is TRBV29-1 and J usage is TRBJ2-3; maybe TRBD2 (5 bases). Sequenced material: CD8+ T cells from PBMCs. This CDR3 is CSVGPLERRTDTQYF. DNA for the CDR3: TGCAGCGTTGGCCCCTTGGAGCGGCGCACAGATACGCAGTATTTT.